These 18 T cell receptor beta chains share one sample of origin, sequenced in a study of cytomegalovirus exposure and HLA in healthy donors. The PCR contained 60 Vbeta and 13 Jbeta primers. Sequencing used immunoSEQ multiplex PCR; TCRdb keeps in-frame clones, though not all of them. The data show hundreds of thousands of clones, almost 80% seen once. The sequencing sample was made of PBMCs. The receptors stem from a male donor in good health and CMV-seronegative.

The rearrangement joins TRBV5-3 to TRBJ2-1, with 8 bases aligning to TRBD2. TRBV5-3 is reported as an ORF; its role is uncertain. The trim removed 3 bases at V and 4 bases at J, leaving 12 bases unmatched. This CDR3 has 17 amino acids. The CDR3 DNA is TGTGCCAGAAGCTGTAATATAGCGGGGTACGGTTACAATGAGCAGTTCTTC. As protein: CARSCNIAGYGYNEQFF.

This sequence joins TRBV4-2 and TRBJ2-7; 7 bases are shared with TRBD2. CDR1 and CDR2 (germline): LGHNA, YNFKEQ. This CDR3 comprises 18 residues. V lost 0 bases to trimming and J lost 3 bases; unmatched junction nucleotides: 14. Written as DNA, the CDR3 is TGTGCCAGCAGCCAAGAGGGAGTTTCGGGAGGTCCCTACTACGAGCAGTACTTC. This sequence encodes CASSQEGVSGGPYYEQYF.

The V call is TRBV18, the J call TRBJ2-7; the match to TRBD2 covers 8 bases. The germline CDR1 and CDR2 sequences are KGHSH and LQKENI. The CDR3 sequence is 15 residues long. With V trimmed by 5 bases and J by 5 bases, 11 bases remained unmatched. DNA of the CDR3: TGTGCCAGCTCAGTCAAAGCGGGAGCGGTCCACGAGCAGTACTTC. It yields the protein CASSVKAGAVHEQYF.

This clone was counted a single time. The chain recombines TRBV2 with TRBJ2-2; D remains unclear. V was pared by 2 bases and J by 2 bases, with 9 bases between. CDR1 is SNHLY and CDR2 is FYNNEI in the germline V gene. CDR3 length: 15 residues. CDR3 sequence: CASSERSPNTGELFF. Here the CDR3 DNA reads TGTGCCAGCAGTGAAAGGAGTCCTAACACCGGGGAGCTGTTTTTT. Full variable domain (rest looked up from reference TRBV2 and TRBJ2-2): EPEVTQTPSHQVTQMGQEVILRCVPISNHLYFYWYRQILGQKVEFLVSFYNNEISEKSEIFDDQFSVERPDGSNFTLKIRSTKLEDSAMYFCASSERSPNTGELFFGEGSRLTVL.

This sequence joins TRBV28 and TRBJ2-7; 9 bases match TRBD1. Per germline, CDR1 MDHEN and CDR2 SYDVKM. The CDR3 spans 15 residues. V shed 7 bases and J 0 bases; nucleotides not matched to a gene: 7. In DNA, the CDR3 is TGTGCCAGCACCCTACAGGGGGCAAACTCCTACGAGCAGTACTTC. Protein: CASTLQGANSYEQYF.

CDR3 sequence reads: CASRDTPNTEAFF. The CDR3 bases are TGTGCCAGCAGGGACACTCCGAACACTGAAGCTTTCTTT. The chain joins TRBV6-1 to TRBJ1-1; possible D gene TRBD1, 5 bases. V was pared by 6 bases and J by 1 base, with 9 bases between. The germline V gene has CDR1 MNHNS and CDR2 SASEGT. This CDR3 contains 13 residues.

This chain uses TRBV11-2 with TRBJ2-1, with 11 bases that match TRBD2. Germline trimming cut 3 bases from V and 4 bases from J; bases unmatched to any gene: 8. The CDR3 covers 17 residues. The germline CDR1 and CDR2 sequences are SGHAT and FQNNGV. The CDR3 nucleotides read TGTGCCAGCAGCTTCGGGACTAGCGGAGGCGAGTACAATGAGCAGTTCTTC. It is translated as CASSFGTSGGEYNEQFF.

The chain uses TRBV7-3 and TRBJ2-1; TRBD2 aligns across 10 bases. Germline CDR1 SGHTA, CDR2 FQGTGA. Germline trimming cut 1 base from V and 9 bases from J; bases unmatched to any gene: 6. The CDR3 length is 15 residues. The CDR3 protein is CASSLMSSGGIEQFF. The CDR3, as DNA: TGTGCCAGCAGCTTAATGTCTAGCGGGGGTATTGAGCAGTTCTTC. The complete variable domain, with remaining parts taken from reference TRBV7-3 and TRBJ2-1, reads GAGVSQTPSNKVTEKGKYVELRCDPISGHTALYWYRQSLGQGPEFLIYFQGTGAADDSGLPNDRFFAVRPEGSVSTLKIQRTERGDSAVYLCASSLMSSGGIEQFFGPGTRLTVL.

V is TRBV2 and J is TRBJ2-7; D remains ambiguous. V lost 1 base and J 2 bases, leaving 9 bases between the germline ends. Germline V gene sequence: CDR1 SNHLY, CDR2 FYNNEI. This CDR3 contains 14 residues. DNA of the CDR3: TGTGCCAGCAGTGAAGTCTACAGCCCCTACGAGCAGTACTTC. It encodes CASSEVYSPYEQYF.

This clone was counted once. The chain employs TRBV7-8 and TRBJ2-2, with D uncertain. CDR1 is SGHVS and CDR2 is FQNEAQ in the germline V gene. CDR3 size: 15 residues. Trimming stripped 5 bases from V and 7 bases from J, with 17 bases between. CDR3 in amino acids: CASSPDQGNYGELFF. The CDR3 DNA follows: TGTGCCAGCAGCCCCGACCAAGGAAACTACGGGGAGCTGTTTTTT.

This clone showed up just a few times. The chain's CDR3 is CSATGGEAFF. The CDR3 nucleotides are TGCAGCGCAACTGGCGGGGAAGCTTTCTTT. The rearrangement joins TRBV29-1 to TRBJ1-1; D gene uncertain. The V end lost 7 bases, the J end lost 8 bases, and 11 bases lay between the germline ends. Germline V gene lookup returns CDR1 SQVTM and CDR2 ANQGSEA. This CDR3 is built from 10 residues.

The chain is built from TRBV9 and TRBJ1-6, with D uncertain. The V end lost 4 bases, the J end lost 13 bases, and 15 bases lay between the germline ends. This CDR3 is 13 amino acids long. CDR1 is SGDLS, CDR2 YYNGEE, per germline. The CDR3 here is CASSSGLLGPLHF. The CDR3 DNA reads TGTGCCAGCAGCAGCGGGCTGCTGGGGCCCCTCCACTTT.

The V and J genes are TRBV27 and TRBJ2-7; 8 nucleotides align to TRBD2. Germline CDR1 reads MNHEY; CDR2 reads SMNVEV (reference sequence). The CDR3 extends over 15 amino acids. V trimming: 7 bases; J trimming: 2 bases; junction bases outside the gene matches: 10. DNA of the CDR3: TGTGCCAGCACTACCGCGGGAGGCCTAGCCTACGAGCAGTACTTC. Residues: CASTTAGGLAYEQYF.

This clone was observed once. V usage is TRBV6-5 and J usage is TRBJ2-1; 9 bases align to TRBD2. This CDR3 is built from 15 residues. CDR1 and CDR2 from the germline V gene are MNHEY and SVGAGI. The ends lost 4 bases at V and 7 bases at J; junction bases unmatched: 8. CDR3 DNA: TGTGCCAGCAGTTCGATAGCGGGAGCTTGGAATGAGCAGTTCTTC. Its translation: CASSSIAGAWNEQFF.

This sequence joins TRBV5-1 and TRBJ2-3, with 7 bases fitting TRBD2. Germline trimming cut 0 bases from V and 3 bases from J; bases unmatched to any gene: 16. Germline CDR1 is SGHRS and CDR2 is YFSETQ. This CDR3 comprises 19 residues. The chain's CDR3 is CASSLVGSGGGGRTDTQYF. CDR3 DNA sequence: TGCGCCAGCAGCTTGGTTGGATCGGGGGGAGGAGGCAGAACAGATACGCAGTATTTT.

The V gene is TRBV4-2, the J gene TRBJ2-7; TRBD2 aligns across 8 bases. From germline, CDR1 is LGHNA and CDR2 YNFKEQ. V lost 3 bases, J lost 4 bases, and 5 bases stayed unmatched. The CDR3 contains 14 residues. The CDR3 is CASSHASGQYEQYF. The CDR3 nucleotides read TGTGCCAGCAGCCACGCTAGCGGGCAATACGAGCAGTACTTC.

The rearrangement links TRBV5-1 to TRBJ2-1; 11 bases line up with TRBD2. The CDR3 is 17 amino acids. Germline CDR1 reads SGHRS; CDR2 reads YFSETQ. Trimming removed 1 base from V and 4 bases from J; junction bases left unmatched: 7. For the CDR3, the DNA is TGCGCCAGCAGCTTGATGACTAGCGGGGTTCCTTACAATGAGCAGTTCTTC. It yields the protein CASSLMTSGVPYNEQFF.

This clone was observed once. The V gene is TRBV19, the J gene TRBJ2-1; D is ambiguous. V lost 7 bases, J lost 2 bases, and 9 bases lay in between. In germline, CDR1 is LNHDA, CDR2 SQIVND (reference sequence). CDR3 length: 13 residues. CDR3 in amino acids: CASTSRAYNEQFF. As DNA, the CDR3 is TGTGCCAGTACCTCGCGCGCCTACAATGAGCAGTTCTTC.